This T cell receptor (beta chain) stems from a study of a mutant IDH1 vaccine in newly diagnosed glioma. Overall study context: The patients were given eight vaccinations, one each in weeks 1, 3, 5, 7, 11, 15, 19 and 23.

With respect to this clone: Its antigen is not known.

TCRdb keeps only in-frame clones here, not all; method: immunoSEQ multiplex PCR. The repertoire holds 45,000 to 60,000 clones, with around four fifths as singletons. Time point: week 5, during vaccination. A 20-mer mutant IDH1 peptide at 300 ug was injected subcutaneously with topical imiquimod. Trimming removed 4 bases from V and 0 bases from J, with 8 bases in between. The V gene's germline CDR1 is SGHRS and CDR2 YFSETQ. The CDR3 length is 15 residues. V usage is TRBV5-1 and J usage is TRBJ1-6; D is undetermined. This sample comprised PBMCs, obtained from a glioma patient whose treatment included an IDH1 peptide vaccine. The sequence was obtained from a man aged 45-65 years with glioma. The CDR3 is CASSPTSSYNSPLHF. The DNA of the CDR3 is TGCGCCAGCAGCCCCACTAGCTCCTATAATTCACCCCTCCACTTT. Variable domain in full (rest from reference TRBV5-1 and TRBJ1-6): KAGVTQTPRYLIKTRGQQVTLSCSPISGHRSVSWYQQTPGQGLQFLFEYFSETQRNKGNFPGRFSGRQFSNSRSEMNVSTLELGDSALYLCASSPTSSYNSPLHFGNGTRLTVT.